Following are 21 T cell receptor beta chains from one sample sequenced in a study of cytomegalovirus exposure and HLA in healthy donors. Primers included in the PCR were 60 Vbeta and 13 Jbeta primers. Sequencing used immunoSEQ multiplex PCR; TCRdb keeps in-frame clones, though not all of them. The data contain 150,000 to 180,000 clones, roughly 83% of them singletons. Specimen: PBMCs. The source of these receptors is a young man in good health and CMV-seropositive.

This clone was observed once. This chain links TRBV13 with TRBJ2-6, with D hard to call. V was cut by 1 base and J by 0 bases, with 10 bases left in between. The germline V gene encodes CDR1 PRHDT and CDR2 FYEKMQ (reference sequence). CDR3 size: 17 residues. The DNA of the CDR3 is TGTGCCAGCAGCTTAGTCGTGGCGGACTCTGGGGCCAACGTCCTGACTTTC. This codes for CASSLVVADSGANVLTF. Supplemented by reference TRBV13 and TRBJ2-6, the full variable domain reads AAGVIQSPRHLIKEKRETATLKCYPIPRHDTVYWYQQGPGQDPQFLISFYEKMQSDKGSIPDRFSAQQFSDYHSELNMSSLELGDSALYFCASSLVVADSGANVLTFGAGSRLTVL.

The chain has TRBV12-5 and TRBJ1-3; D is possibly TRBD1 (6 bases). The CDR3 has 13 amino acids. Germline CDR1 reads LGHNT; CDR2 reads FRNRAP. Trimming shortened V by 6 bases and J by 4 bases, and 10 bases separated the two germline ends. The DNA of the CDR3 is TGTGCTAGTGGAATCGGACAGGGAAACACCATATATTTT. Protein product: CASGIGQGNTIYF. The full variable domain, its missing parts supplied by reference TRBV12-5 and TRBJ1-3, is DARVTQTPRHKVTEMGQEVTMRCQPILGHNTVFWYRQTMMQGLELLAYFRNRAPLDDSGMPKDRFSAEMPDATLATLKIQPSEPRDSAVYFCASGIGQGNTIYFGEGSWLTVV.

The CDR3 DNA reads TGTGCCAGCAGTTACTCGGGGAGGGGGGACACTGAAGCTTTCTTT. It is translated as CASSYSGRGDTEAFF. The V and J genes are TRBV6-5 and TRBJ1-1; D is possibly TRBD1 (6 bases). V lost 0 bases, J lost 3 bases, and 11 bases lay in between. Germline CDR1 and CDR2: MNHEY and SVGAGI. The CDR3 loop spans 15 amino acids.

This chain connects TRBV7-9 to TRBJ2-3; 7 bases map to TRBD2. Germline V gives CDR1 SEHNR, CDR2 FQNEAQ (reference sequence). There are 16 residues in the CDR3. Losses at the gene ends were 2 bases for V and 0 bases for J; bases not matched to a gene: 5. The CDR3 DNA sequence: TGTGCCAGCAGCTTAAGGGCTAGCGGAAGCACAGATACGCAGTATTTT. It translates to CASSLRASGSTDTQYF.

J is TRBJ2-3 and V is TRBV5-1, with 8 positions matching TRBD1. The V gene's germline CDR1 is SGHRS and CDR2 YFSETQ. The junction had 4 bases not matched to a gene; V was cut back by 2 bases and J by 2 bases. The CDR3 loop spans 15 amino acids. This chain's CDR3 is CASSFGQGLTDTQYF. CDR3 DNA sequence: TGCGCCAGCAGCTTTGGACAGGGCCTCACAGATACGCAGTATTTT.

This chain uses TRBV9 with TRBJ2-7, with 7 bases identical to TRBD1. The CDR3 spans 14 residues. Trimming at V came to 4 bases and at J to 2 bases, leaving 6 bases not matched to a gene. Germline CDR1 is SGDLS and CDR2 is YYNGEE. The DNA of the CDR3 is TGTGCCAGCAGCCGACGGGACAGTCCCTACGAGCAGTACTTC. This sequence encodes CASSRRDSPYEQYF.

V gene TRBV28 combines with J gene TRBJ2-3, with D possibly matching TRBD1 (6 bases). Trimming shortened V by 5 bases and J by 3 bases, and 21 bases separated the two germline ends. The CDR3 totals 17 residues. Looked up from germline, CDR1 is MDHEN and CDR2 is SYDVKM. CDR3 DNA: TGTGCCAGCAGTCCCTGGGGGCAGGGAAAGGCGACAGATACGCAGTATTTT. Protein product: CASSPWGQGKATDTQYF.

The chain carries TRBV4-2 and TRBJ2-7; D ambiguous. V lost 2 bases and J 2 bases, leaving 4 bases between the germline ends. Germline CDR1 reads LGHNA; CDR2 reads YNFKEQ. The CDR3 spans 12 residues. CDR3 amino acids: CASSQSPYEQYF. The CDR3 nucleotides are TGTGCCAGCAGCCAAAGCCCCTACGAGCAGTACTTC.

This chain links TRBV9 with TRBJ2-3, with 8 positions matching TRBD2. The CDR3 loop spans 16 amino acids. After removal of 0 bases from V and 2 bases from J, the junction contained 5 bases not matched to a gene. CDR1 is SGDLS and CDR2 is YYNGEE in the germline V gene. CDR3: CASSVEAGVHTDTQYF. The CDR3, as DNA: TGTGCCAGCAGCGTAGAAGCGGGGGTGCACACAGATACGCAGTATTTT.

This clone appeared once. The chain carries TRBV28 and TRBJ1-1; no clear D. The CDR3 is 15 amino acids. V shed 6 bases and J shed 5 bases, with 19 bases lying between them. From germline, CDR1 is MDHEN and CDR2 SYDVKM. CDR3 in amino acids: CASSSIALVLTEAFF. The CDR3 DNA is TGTGCCAGCAGCTCTATCGCCCTCGTATTAACTGAAGCTTTCTTT.

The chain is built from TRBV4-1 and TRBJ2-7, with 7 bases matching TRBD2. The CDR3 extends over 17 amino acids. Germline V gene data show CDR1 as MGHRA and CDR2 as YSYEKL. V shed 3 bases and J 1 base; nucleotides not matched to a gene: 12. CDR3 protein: CASSQGGWGYYSYEQYF. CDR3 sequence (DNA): TGCGCCAGCAGCCAGGGGGGGTGGGGGTATTATTCCTACGAGCAGTACTTC.

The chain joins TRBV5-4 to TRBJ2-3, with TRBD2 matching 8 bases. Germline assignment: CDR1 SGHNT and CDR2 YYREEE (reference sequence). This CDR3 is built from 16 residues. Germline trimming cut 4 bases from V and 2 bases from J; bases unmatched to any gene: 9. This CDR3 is CASSPGGQGNTDTQYF. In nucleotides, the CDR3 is TGTGCCAGCAGCCCGGGGGGGCAGGGAAACACAGATACGCAGTATTTT.

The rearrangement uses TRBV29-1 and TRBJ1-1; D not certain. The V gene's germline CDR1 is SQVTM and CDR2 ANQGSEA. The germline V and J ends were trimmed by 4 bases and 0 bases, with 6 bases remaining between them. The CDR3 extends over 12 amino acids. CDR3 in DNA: TGCAGCGTTGCTAGACTGAACACTGAAGCTTTCTTT. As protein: CSVARLNTEAFF.

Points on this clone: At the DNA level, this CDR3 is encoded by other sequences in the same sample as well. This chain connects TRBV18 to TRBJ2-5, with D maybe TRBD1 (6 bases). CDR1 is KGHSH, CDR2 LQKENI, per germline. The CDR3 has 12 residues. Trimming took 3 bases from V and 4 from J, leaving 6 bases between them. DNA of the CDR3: TGTGCCAGCTCACCCAGGGGAGAGACCCAGTACTTC. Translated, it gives CASSPRGETQYF.

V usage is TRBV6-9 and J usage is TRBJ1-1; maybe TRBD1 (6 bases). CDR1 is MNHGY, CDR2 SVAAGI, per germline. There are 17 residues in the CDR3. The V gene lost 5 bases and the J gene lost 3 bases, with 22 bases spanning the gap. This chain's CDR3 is CASSEPMGHSVDTEAFF. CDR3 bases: TGTGCCAGCAGTGAGCCCATGGGACACTCTGTCGACACTGAAGCTTTCTTT.

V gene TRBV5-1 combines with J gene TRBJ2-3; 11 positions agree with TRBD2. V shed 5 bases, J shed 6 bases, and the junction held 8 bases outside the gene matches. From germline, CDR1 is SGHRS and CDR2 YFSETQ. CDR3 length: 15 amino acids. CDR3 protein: CASRLTSGIGDTQYF. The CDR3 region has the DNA TGCGCCAGCAGGTTGACTAGCGGGATAGGGGATACGCAGTATTTT.

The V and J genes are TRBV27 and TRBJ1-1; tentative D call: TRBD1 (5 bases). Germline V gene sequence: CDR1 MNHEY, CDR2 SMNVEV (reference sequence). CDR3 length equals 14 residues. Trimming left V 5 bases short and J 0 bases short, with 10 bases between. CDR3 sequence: CASSPQVLNTEAFF. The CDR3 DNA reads TGTGCCAGCAGTCCACAGGTATTGAACACTGAAGCTTTCTTT.

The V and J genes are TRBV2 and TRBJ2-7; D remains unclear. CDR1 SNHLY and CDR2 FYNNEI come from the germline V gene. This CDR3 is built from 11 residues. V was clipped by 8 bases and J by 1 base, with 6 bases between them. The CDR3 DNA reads TGTGCCAGCGGCGGTTCCTACGAGCAGTACTTC. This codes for CASGGSYEQYF.

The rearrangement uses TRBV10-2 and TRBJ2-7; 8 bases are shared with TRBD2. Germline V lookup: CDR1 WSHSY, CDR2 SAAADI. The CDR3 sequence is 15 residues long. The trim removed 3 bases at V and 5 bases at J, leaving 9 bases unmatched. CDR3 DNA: TGCGCCAGCAGTGAATCGGGAGGGCCGGTAAACGAGCAGTACTTC. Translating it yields CASSESGGPVNEQYF.

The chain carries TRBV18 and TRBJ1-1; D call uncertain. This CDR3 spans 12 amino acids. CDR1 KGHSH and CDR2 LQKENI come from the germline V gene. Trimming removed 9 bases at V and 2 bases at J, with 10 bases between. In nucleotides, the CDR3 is TGTGCCAGTACAAACAGCAACACTGAAGCTTTCTTT. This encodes CASTNSNTEAFF.

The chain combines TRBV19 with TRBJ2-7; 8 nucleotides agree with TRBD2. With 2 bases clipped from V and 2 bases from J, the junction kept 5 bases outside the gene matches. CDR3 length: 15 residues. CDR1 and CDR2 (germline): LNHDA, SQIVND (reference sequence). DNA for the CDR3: TGTGCCAGTAGTATACTCCGGGAGGGGACCTACGAGCAGTACTTC. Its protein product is CASSILREGTYEQYF.